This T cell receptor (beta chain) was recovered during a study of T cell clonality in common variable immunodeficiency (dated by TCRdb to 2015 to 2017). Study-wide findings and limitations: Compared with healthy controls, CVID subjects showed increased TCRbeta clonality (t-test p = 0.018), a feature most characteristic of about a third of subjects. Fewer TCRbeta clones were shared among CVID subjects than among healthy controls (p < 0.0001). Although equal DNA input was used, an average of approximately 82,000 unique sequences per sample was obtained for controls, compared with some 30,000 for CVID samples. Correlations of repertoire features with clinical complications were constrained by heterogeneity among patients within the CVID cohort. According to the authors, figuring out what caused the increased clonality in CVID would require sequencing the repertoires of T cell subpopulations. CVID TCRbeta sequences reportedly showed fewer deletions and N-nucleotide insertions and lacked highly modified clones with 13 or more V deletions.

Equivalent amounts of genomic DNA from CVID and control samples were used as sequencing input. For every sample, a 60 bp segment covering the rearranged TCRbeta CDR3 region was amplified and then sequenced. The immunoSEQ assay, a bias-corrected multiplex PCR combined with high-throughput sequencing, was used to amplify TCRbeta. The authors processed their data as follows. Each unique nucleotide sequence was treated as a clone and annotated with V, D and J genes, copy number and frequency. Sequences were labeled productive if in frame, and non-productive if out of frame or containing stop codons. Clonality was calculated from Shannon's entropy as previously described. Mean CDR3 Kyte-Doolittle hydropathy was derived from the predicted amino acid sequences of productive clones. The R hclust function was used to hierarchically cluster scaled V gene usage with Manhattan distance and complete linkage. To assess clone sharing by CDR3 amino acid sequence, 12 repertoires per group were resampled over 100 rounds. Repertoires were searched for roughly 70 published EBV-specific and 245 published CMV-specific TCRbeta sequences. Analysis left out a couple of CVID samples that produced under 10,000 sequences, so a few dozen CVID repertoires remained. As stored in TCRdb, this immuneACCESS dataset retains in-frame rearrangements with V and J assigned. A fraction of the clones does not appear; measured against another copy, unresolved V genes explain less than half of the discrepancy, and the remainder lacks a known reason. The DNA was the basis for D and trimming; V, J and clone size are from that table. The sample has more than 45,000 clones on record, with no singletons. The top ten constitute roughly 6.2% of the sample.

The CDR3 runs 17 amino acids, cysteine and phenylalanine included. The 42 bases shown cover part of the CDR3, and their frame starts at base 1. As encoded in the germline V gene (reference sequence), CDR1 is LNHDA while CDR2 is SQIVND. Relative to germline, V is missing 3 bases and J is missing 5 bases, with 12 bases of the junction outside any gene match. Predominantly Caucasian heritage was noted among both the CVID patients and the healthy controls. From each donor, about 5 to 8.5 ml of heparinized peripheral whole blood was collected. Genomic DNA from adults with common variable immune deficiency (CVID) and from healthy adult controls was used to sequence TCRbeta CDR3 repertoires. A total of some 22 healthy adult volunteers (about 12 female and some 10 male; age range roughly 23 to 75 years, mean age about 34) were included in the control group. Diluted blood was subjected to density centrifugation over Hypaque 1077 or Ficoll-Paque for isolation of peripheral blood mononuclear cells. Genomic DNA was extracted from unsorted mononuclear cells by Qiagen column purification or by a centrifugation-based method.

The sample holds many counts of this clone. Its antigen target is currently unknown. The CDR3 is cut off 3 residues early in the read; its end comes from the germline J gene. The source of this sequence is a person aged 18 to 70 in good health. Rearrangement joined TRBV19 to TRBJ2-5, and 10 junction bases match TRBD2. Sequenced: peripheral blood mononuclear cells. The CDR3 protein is CASSIASGGAMRETQYF. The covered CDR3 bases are TGTGCCAGTAGTATCGCGAGCGGGGGGGCCATGCGGGAGACC.